This entry lists 29 T cell receptor beta chains sequenced from one sample in a study of cytomegalovirus exposure and HLA in healthy donors. Generated by immunoSEQ multiplex PCR, the TCRdb table keeps only in-frame clones and is missing some. The table lists about 120,000 clones, roughly nine tenths of them singletons, with about 2% in the top ten. Material: PBMCs. These receptors all stem from a woman under 30 in good health and CMV-seronegative.

V is TRBV19 and J is TRBJ2-1, with D maybe TRBD2 (5 bases). The CDR3 length is 12 residues. The germline V gene has CDR1 LNHDA and CDR2 SQIVND (reference sequence). The V and J ends lost 9 bases and 2 bases respectively, with 8 bases between them. The CDR3 loop is CASGVPYNEQFF. The DNA for the CDR3 is TGTGCCAGCGGGGTACCCTACAATGAGCAGTTCTTC.

This chain uses TRBV6-9 with TRBJ2-5, with a weak D call TRBD2 (6 bases). The CDR3 sequence is 13 residues long. The germline CDR1 and CDR2 sequences are MNHGY and SVAAGI. V lost 11 bases and J lost 4, with 17 bases in between. CDR3 DNA: TGTGCCCGACCAACAGGAGGGCGAGAGACCCAGTACTTC. Translating gives CARPTGGRETQYF.

The chain has TRBV2 and TRBJ1-5; TRBD1 is a possible D gene (5 bases). V was cut by 4 bases and J by 0 bases, with 13 bases left in between. Germline CDR1 reads SNHLY; CDR2 reads FYNNEI. The CDR3 extends over 16 amino acids. The CDR3 DNA reads as TGTGCCAGCAGTGGAGAGACAGATTATAGCAATCAGCCCCAGCATTTT. This gives the protein CASSGETDYSNQPQHF.

The rearrangement links TRBV6-5 to TRBJ1-4; D not resolved. The CDR3 contains 13 residues. Trimming pared 8 bases from V and 4 bases from J, leaving 11 bases between. From germline, CDR1 is MNHEY and CDR2 SVGAGI. In DNA, the CDR3 is TGTGCCAGCCGTCCGAGGAGTAATGAAAAACTGTTTTTT. It translates to CASRPRSNEKLFF.

J is TRBJ2-1 and V is TRBV15, with D unresolved. The CDR3 is 16 residues long. CDR1 is LNHNV and CDR2 is YYDKDF in the germline V gene (reference sequence). V lost 3 bases and J lost 8, with 20 bases in between. CDR3 region: CATSSQPISLGDEQFF. Written as DNA, the CDR3 is TGTGCCACCAGCAGTCAACCTATAAGTTTGGGCGATGAGCAGTTCTTC. The full variable domain, in which reference TRBV15 and TRBJ2-1 provide the parts outside the CDR3, is DAMVIQNPRYQVTQFGKPVTLSCSQTLNHNVMYWYQQKSSQAPKLLFHYYDKDFNNEADTPDNFQSRRPNTSFCFLDIRSPGLGDTAMYLCATSSQPISLGDEQFFGPGTRLTVL.

For this clone: Additional DNA sequences in this sample encode the identical CDR3. This chain links TRBV27 with TRBJ1-1; 10 nucleotides agree with TRBD1. CDR1 is MNHEY, CDR2 SMNVEV, per germline (reference sequence). Trimming cost V 6 bases and J 4 bases; bases outside gene matches: 5. The CDR3 covers 14 residues. CDR3 region: CASSPTGGGTEAFF. CDR3 sequence (DNA): TGTGCCAGCAGCCCGACAGGGGGCGGCACTGAAGCTTTCTTT.

The chain is built from TRBV6-1 and TRBJ1-5; maybe TRBD1 (5 bases). CDR3 size: 15 residues. Trimming removed 3 bases from V and 6 bases from J, with 15 bases in between. The germline V gene has CDR1 MNHNS and CDR2 SASEGT. As DNA, the CDR3 is TGTGCCAGCAGTGACCCCGGACAAATCAGTCAGCCCCAGCATTTT. Amino acids: CASSDPGQISQPQHF.

The J gene is TRBJ2-7, the V gene TRBV9; unclear D gene. Per the germline V gene, CDR1 is SGDLS and CDR2 is YYNGEE. The V end was cut by 0 bases, the J end by 5 bases, with 6 bases between. This CDR3 has 12 residues. The CDR3 nucleotides read TGTGCCAGCAGCGTAGACTCTAACGAGCAGTACTTC. Translating gives CASSVDSNEQYF.

V gene TRBV19 combines with J gene TRBJ1-1, with D perhaps TRBD1 (6 bases). Between the trimmed V and J ends, which lost 7 bases and 5 bases, there was a span of 14 bases. The CDR3 contains 13 residues. From germline, CDR1 is LNHDA and CDR2 SQIVND (reference sequence). Here the CDR3 DNA reads TGTGCCAGTATGCCAGGGGTTGGGACTGAAGCTTTCTTT. Amino acid sequence: CASMPGVGTEAFF.

The V and J genes are TRBV7-9 and TRBJ2-1; a possible D gene is TRBD2 (5 bases). This CDR3 comprises 13 residues. From germline, CDR1 is SEHNR and CDR2 FQNEAQ (reference sequence). V lost 4 bases, J lost 9 bases, and 13 bases lay in between. CDR3 in amino acids: CASSSGEGGEQFF. The CDR3 DNA follows: TGTGCCAGCAGCTCCGGGGAAGGAGGTGAGCAGTTCTTC.

V gene TRBV5-1 combines with J gene TRBJ2-2, with 15 positions matching TRBD2. Trimming cost V 4 bases and J 6 bases; bases outside gene matches: 10. CDR3 size: 18 residues. Germline V gene data show CDR1 as SGHRS and CDR2 as YFSETQ. The CDR3 is CASSGTSGRRSKAGELFF. The CDR3 DNA follows: TGCGCCAGCAGCGGGACTAGCGGGAGGCGAAGTAAGGCCGGGGAGCTGTTTTTT.

The chain is built from TRBV6-4 and TRBJ1-5, with 7 bases identical to TRBD1. CDR1 and CDR2 from the germline V gene are MRHNA and SNTAGT. J lost 5 bases, V lost 8 bases, and 12 bases had no gene match. The CDR3 is 15 residues long. The CDR3 loop reads CASVRGQKKHQPQHF. As DNA, the CDR3 is TGTGCCAGCGTTCGGGGACAGAAAAAGCATCAGCCCCAGCATTTT.

The CDR3 here is CASSSWDSSGNTIYF. In DNA form, the CDR3 reads TGCGCCAGCAGCTCTTGGGACAGCTCTGGAAACACCATATATTTT. The chain couples TRBV5-1 to TRBJ1-3, with TRBD1 matching 7 bases. Germline values: CDR1 SGHRS, CDR2 YFSETQ. CDR3 length: 15 amino acids. With 3 bases clipped from V and 0 bases from J, the junction kept 3 bases outside the gene matches.

This chain joins TRBV29-1 and TRBJ2-7; 8 bases map to TRBD2. With V trimmed by 6 bases and J by 4 bases, 8 bases remained unmatched. CDR1 and CDR2 from the germline V gene are SQVTM and ANQGSEA. This CDR3 is 13 amino acids long. The CDR3 protein is CSVGGGTNYEQYF. The CDR3 bases are TGCAGCGTCGGGGGGGGGACTAATTACGAGCAGTACTTC.

This rearrangement joins TRBV19 to TRBJ1-5; D not resolved. The CDR3 loop spans 12 amino acids. V gave up 3 bases and J gave up 4 bases, with 4 bases separating them. Germline loops: CDR1 LNHDA, CDR2 SQIVND (reference sequence). DNA for the CDR3: TGTGCCAGTAGTATCCCAAATCAGCCCCAGCATTTT. Protein product: CASSIPNQPQHF.

The chain combines TRBV13 with TRBJ2-7; possible D gene TRBD1, 6 bases. The CDR3 covers 17 residues. Deletions cut 2 bases from V and 1 base from J, with 18 bases between. From germline, CDR1 is PRHDT and CDR2 FYEKMQ (reference sequence). The CDR3 protein is CASSLTADRPLSYEQYF. CDR3 DNA sequence: TGTGCCAGCAGCTTAACGGCAGACAGGCCCCTATCCTACGAGCAGTACTTC.

The chain carries TRBV29-1 and TRBJ2-6, with TRBD1 identical over 7 bases. The V and J ends lost 6 bases and 2 bases, in that order; junction bases with no gene match: 4. The CDR3 covers 14 residues. Germline V lookup: CDR1 SQVTM, CDR2 ANQGSEA. The CDR3 spells CSVLDRAGANVLTF. CDR3 coding DNA: TGCAGCGTGCTTGACAGGGCTGGGGCCAACGTCCTGACTTTC.

The V and J genes are TRBV5-1 and TRBJ2-2; 8 bases match TRBD2. This CDR3 spans 17 amino acids. Per germline, CDR1 SGHRS and CDR2 YFSETQ. Unmatched junction bases numbered 12, after V lost 4 bases and J lost 4 bases. CDR3 residues: CASSPTNSGITTGELFF. DNA for the CDR3: TGCGCCAGCAGCCCGACCAATAGCGGGATAACCACCGGGGAGCTGTTTTTT.

This CDR3 is CASSPFNSVSYEQYF. CDR3 sequence (DNA): TGTGCCAGCAGCCCATTTAATAGCGTGTCCTACGAGCAGTACTTC. The chain employs TRBV7-9 and TRBJ2-7; tentative D call: TRBD2 (5 bases). V lost 5 bases and J 1 base, leaving 15 bases between the germline ends. This CDR3 is built from 15 residues. The germline V gene has CDR1 SEHNR and CDR2 FQNEAQ (reference sequence).

This sequence joins TRBV7-9 and TRBJ2-1; D is unresolved. CDR3 size: 13 residues. Trimming pared 8 bases from V and 5 bases from J, leaving 13 bases between. Per germline, CDR1 SEHNR and CDR2 FQNEAQ (reference sequence). CDR3 nucleotide sequence: TGTGCCAGCGACCAGGCACCTAACAATGAGCAGTTCTTC. It specifies CASDQAPNNEQFF. The full variable domain, its missing parts supplied by reference TRBV7-9 and TRBJ2-1, is DTGVSQNPRHKITKRGQNVTFRCDPISEHNRLYWYRQTLGQGPEFLTYFQNEAQLEKSRLLSDRFSAERPKGSFSTLEIQRTEQGDSAMYLCASDQAPNNEQFFGPGTRLTVL.

This chain uses TRBV11-1 with TRBJ2-1; TRBD2 agrees at 8 bases. Losses at the gene ends were 1 base for V and 13 bases for J; bases not matched to a gene: 3. The CDR3 is 12 residues long. CDR1 is SGHAT, CDR2 FQDESV, per germline (reference sequence). CDR3 sequence reads: CASSLGSGTQFF. The CDR3 DNA reads TGTGCCAGCAGCTTAGGTAGCGGGACCCAGTTCTTC.

The chain has TRBV7-6 and TRBJ2-2; the match to TRBD2 covers 8 bases. Germline-derived CDR1 and CDR2 are SGHVS and FNYEAQ. Germline trimming cut 4 bases from V and 1 base from J; bases unmatched to any gene: 2. CDR3 length equals 15 residues. The CDR3 bases are TGTGCCAGCAGCTCGACTAGCGTGAACACCGGGGAGCTGTTTTTT. Residues: CASSSTSVNTGELFF. Combining the CDR3 with reference TRBV7-6 and TRBJ2-2 gives the whole variable domain GAGVSQSPRYKVTKRGQDVALRCDPISGHVSLYWYRQALGQGPEFLTYFNYEAQQDKSGLPNDRFSAERPEGSISTLTIQRTEQRDSAMYRCASSSTSVNTGELFFGEGSRLTVL.

For the CDR3, the DNA is TGCAGCGTTGAGCCTCTTCAATCGGGACAGGGATACGAGCAGTACTTC. It specifies CSVEPLQSGQGYEQYF. The chain employs TRBV29-1 and TRBJ2-7, with TRBD1 identical over 9 bases. Germline CDR1 is SQVTM and CDR2 is ANQGSEA. The CDR3 is 16 amino acids. Losses at the gene ends were 3 bases for V and 4 bases for J; bases not matched to a gene: 13.

Only one count was recorded for this clone. The genes are TRBV2 and TRBJ1-1; weak D call: TRBD1 (5 bases). Germline V lookup: CDR1 SNHLY, CDR2 FYNNEI. The CDR3 is 12 amino acids. Trimming removed 11 bases from V and 3 bases from J, with 13 bases in between. The CDR3 DNA follows: TGTGCCGGCAAAGGGGATTACACTGAAGCTTTCTTT. It specifies CAGKGDYTEAFF. The complete variable domain, with remaining parts taken from reference TRBV2 and TRBJ1-1, reads EPEVTQTPSHQVTQMGQEVILRCVPISNHLYFYWYRQILGQKVEFLVSFYNNEISEKSEIFDDQFSVERPDGSNFTLKIRSTKLEDSAMYFCAGKGDYTEAFFGQGTRLTVV.

This chain joins TRBV29-1 and TRBJ2-1; 9 bases line up with TRBD2. Germline V gives CDR1 SQVTM, CDR2 ANQGSEA. The J segment lost 3 bases and the V segment lost 4 bases, leaving 7 bases of the junction unmatched. This CDR3 contains 15 residues. CDR3 sequence: CSVGTSETYYNEQFF. The CDR3 DNA follows: TGCAGCGTTGGGACTAGCGAAACCTACTACAATGAGCAGTTCTTC.

The chain carries TRBV6-6 and TRBJ1-1; D remains ambiguous. Trimming took off 5 bases at V and 0 bases at J, with 7 bases between the two ends. The length of the CDR3 is 13 residues. Germline V lookup: CDR1 MNHNY, CDR2 SVGAGI (reference sequence). DNA for the CDR3: TGTGCCAGCAGTCACAGTCTGAACACTGAAGCTTTCTTT. Encoded protein: CASSHSLNTEAFF.

This chain joins TRBV5-4 and TRBJ1-2, with D perhaps matching TRBD1 (6 bases). This CDR3 has 13 amino acids. Trimming pared 4 bases from V and 2 bases from J, leaving 9 bases between. In germline, CDR1 is SGHNT, CDR2 YYREEE (reference sequence). The CDR3 loop reads CASSVDRNYGYTF. CDR3 DNA sequence: TGTGCCAGCAGCGTAGACAGGAACTATGGCTACACCTTC.

This clone was recorded a few times. The chain is built from TRBV5-4 and TRBJ2-3, with 8 nucleotides matching TRBD2. The V gene's germline CDR1 is SGHNT and CDR2 YYREEE (reference sequence). The J segment lost 2 bases and the V segment lost 0 bases, leaving 2 bases of the junction unmatched. The CDR3 runs 15 residues. This chain's CDR3 is CASSLAGGPTDTQYF. The CDR3 DNA follows: TGTGCCAGCAGCTTGGCGGGAGGGCCCACAGATACGCAGTATTTT.

J is TRBJ2-7 and V is TRBV7-2; 7 bases line up with TRBD2. CDR1 is SGHTA and CDR2 is FQGNSA in the germline V gene. The CDR3 contains 15 residues. V dropped 0 bases and J dropped 5; count of bases not matched to a gene: 7. The CDR3 DNA is TGTGCCAGCAGCTTAGCGGCCAGCGGGATAAACGAGCAGTACTTC. Its translation is CASSLAASGINEQYF.